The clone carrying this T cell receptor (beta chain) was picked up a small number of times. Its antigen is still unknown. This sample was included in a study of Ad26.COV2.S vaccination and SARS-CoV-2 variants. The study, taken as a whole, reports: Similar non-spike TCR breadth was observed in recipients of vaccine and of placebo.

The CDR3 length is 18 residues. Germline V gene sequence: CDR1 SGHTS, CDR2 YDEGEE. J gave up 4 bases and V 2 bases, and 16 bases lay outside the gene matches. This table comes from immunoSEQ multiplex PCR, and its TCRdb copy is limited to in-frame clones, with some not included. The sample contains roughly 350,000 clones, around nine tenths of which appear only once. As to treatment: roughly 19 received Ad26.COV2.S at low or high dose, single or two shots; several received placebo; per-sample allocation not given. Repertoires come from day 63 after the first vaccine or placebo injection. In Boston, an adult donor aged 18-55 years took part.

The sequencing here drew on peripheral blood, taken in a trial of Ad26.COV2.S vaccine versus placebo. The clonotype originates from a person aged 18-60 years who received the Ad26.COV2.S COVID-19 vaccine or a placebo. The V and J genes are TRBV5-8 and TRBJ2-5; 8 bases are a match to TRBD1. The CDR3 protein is CASSFDLVNSQGGETQYF. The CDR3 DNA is TGTGCCAGCAGCTTCGACCTAGTAAATTCACAGGGGGGAGAGACCCAGTACTTC. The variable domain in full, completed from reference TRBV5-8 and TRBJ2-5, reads EAGVTQSPTHLIKTRGQQATLRCSPISGHTSVYWYQQALGLGLQFLLWYDEGEERNRGNFPPRFSGRQFPNYSSELNVNALELEDSALYLCASSFDLVNSQGGETQYFGPGTRLLVL.